This is a list of T cell receptor beta chains from one sample in a study of control samples from healthy donors and cancer patients. Profiling relied on immunoSEQ multiplex PCR, and the TCRdb table lists in-frame clones only, not all of them. The table shows under 75,000 clones, with 90% occurring only once. The sequencing sample was made of PBMCs. The receptors come from a woman aged 50 to 65 with colorectal cancer. CDR3s include the opening cysteine and the closing phenylalanine or tryptophan. A D gene is named only where the DNA matches it firmly. Expanded clones get a size class; other rows say once, few or many, or leave the size out.

d_call,j_call,clone_size,v_call,cdr3_aa,cdr3_nt
NA,TRBJ2-7,NA,TRBV7-8,CASSPPLKDEQYF,TGTGCCAGCAGCCCCCCCCTCAAGGACGAGCAGTACTTC
TRBD1,TRBJ2-7,NA,TRBV6-2/TRBV6-3,CASSYTGQGNPYEQYF,TGTGCCAGCAGCTATACCGGACAGGGGAATCCTTACGAGCAGTACTTC
NA,TRBJ1-1,NA,TRBV19,CASRPIQGEATEAFF,TGTGCCAGTAGACCAATACAGGGCGAGGCGACTGAAGCTTTCTTT
NA,TRBJ2-1,NA,TRBV5-1,CASSLTAGVSFGGEQFF,TGCGCCAGCAGCCTAACCGCAGGGGTCTCTTTCGGAGGCGAGCAGTTCTTC
NA,TRBJ2-5,NA,TRBV28,CASTGAARETQYF,TGTGCCAGCACCGGAGCCGCCCGGGAGACCCAGTACTTC
NA,TRBJ2-3,NA,TRBV5-1,CASNGRGDTDTQYF,TGCGCCAGCAACGGCAGGGGAGACACAGATACGCAGTATTTT
NA,TRBJ1-3,few,TRBV10-3,CATREDTSGNTIYF,TGTGCCACCCGGGAGGACACCTCTGGAAACACCATATATTTT
NA,TRBJ1-2,NA,TRBV5-1,CASSLGGGAGYTF,TGCGCCAGCAGCTTGGGGGGCGGGGCCGGCTACACCTTC
TRBD1,TRBJ1-1,NA,TRBV18,CASSPLQGWDTEAFF,TGTGCCAGCTCACCCTTACAGGGGTGGGACACTGAAGCTTTCTTT
NA,TRBJ2-7,NA,TRBV30,CAWISEIGVRDEQYF,TGTGCCTGGATAAGTGAGATAGGGGTGCGGGACGAGCAGTACTTC
TRBD1,TRBJ2-7,NA,TRBV6-5,CASSGDRASYEQYF,TGTGCCAGCAGCGGGGACAGGGCGTCCTACGAGCAGTACTTC
NA,TRBJ1-3,NA,TRBV19,CASSLTGSGNTIYF,TGTGCCAGTAGCTTGACAGGATCTGGAAACACCATATATTTT
NA,TRBJ2-1,once,TRBV6-1,CASSESVSSYNEQFF,TGTGCCAGCAGTGAATCTGTGTCCTCCTACAATGAGCAGTTCTTC
NA,TRBJ2-2,NA,TRBV4-1,CASSQTDTGELFF,TGCGCCAGCAGCCAAACAGACACCGGGGAGCTGTTTTTT
NA,TRBJ2-3,NA,TRBV6-1,CASSEVFGTGNTQYF,TGTGCCAGCAGTGAGGTTTTTGGTACAGGCAATACGCAGTATTTT
NA,TRBJ1-2,NA,TRBV5-1,CASSPRTGLYGYTF,TGCGCCAGCAGCCCACGGACGGGATTGTATGGCTACACCTTC
TRBD1,TRBJ1-2,NA,TRBV25-1,CASRRQRDRGARNYGYTF,TGTGCCAGCAGACGACAGAGGGACAGGGGCGCCCGAAACTATGGCTACACCTTC
TRBD1,TRBJ2-2,NA,TRBV7-3,CASSLRRQGAGELFF,TGTGCCAGCAGCTTAAGGAGACAGGGAGCCGGGGAGCTGTTTTTT
TRBD2,TRBJ2-1,NA,TRBV3-1/TRBV3-2,CASSKGLALTLYNEQFF,TGTGCCAGTTCCAAGGGACTAGCGCTAACACTCTACAATGAGCAGTTCTTC
TRBD1,TRBJ1-2,NA,TRBV18,CASSPDRGPNYGYTF,TGTGCCAGCTCACCCGACAGGGGGCCGAACTATGGCTACACCTTC
NA,TRBJ2-4,once,TRBV19,CASRGQSDINIQYF,TGTGCCAGTAGAGGACAGTCTGATATAAACATTCAGTACTTC
TRBD1,TRBJ1-1,NA,TRBV5-8,CASSLGDRMNTEAFF,TGTGCCAGCAGCTTAGGGGACAGGATGAACACTGAAGCTTTCTTT
NA,TRBJ2-5,NA,TRBV28,CASRTGEETQYF,TGTGCCAGCAGAACGGGGGAAGAGACCCAGTACTTC
NA,TRBJ2-2,NA,TRBV9,CASSVGSGNTGELFF,TGTGCCAGCAGCGTAGGATCGGGGAACACCGGGGAGCTGTTTTTT
TRBD1,TRBJ1-1,NA,TRBV10-3,CAISKWTGENTEAFF,TGTGCCATCAGTAAATGGACAGGGGAGAACACTGAAGCTTTCTTT
TRBD2,TRBJ2-7,NA,TRBV14,CASSHLGTSSYEQYF,TGTGCCAGCAGCCACCTCGGGACTAGCTCCTACGAGCAGTACTTC
NA,TRBJ1-1,NA,TRBV7-6,CASSSRTRIDTEAFF,TGTGCCAGCAGCTCTCGGACGAGGATCGACACTGAAGCTTTCTTT
TRBD1,TRBJ2-3,NA,TRBV18,CASSTRTGTSTDTQYF,TGTGCCAGCTCAACGCGGACAGGGACTAGCACAGATACGCAGTATTTT
NA,TRBJ2-7,NA,TRBV6-2/TRBV6-3,CASSYFSGSYEQYF,TGTGCCAGCAGTTACTTCAGCGGCTCCTACGAGCAGTACTTC
NA,TRBJ2-5,NA,TRBV2,CASSDGPLATQYF,TGTGCCAGCAGTGACGGGCCCCTGGCCACCCAGTACTTC
TRBD1,TRBJ1-5,NA,TRBV30,CAWAAGTGQFQPQHF,TGTGCCTGGGCTGCCGGGACAGGGCAGTTTCAGCCCCAGCATTTT
TRBD2,TRBJ2-3,NA,TRBV5-1,CASSPGLAGSTDTQYF,TGCGCCAGCAGCCCCGGACTAGCGGGGAGCACAGATACGCAGTATTTT
NA,TRBJ1-4,few,TRBV2,CASSAGRDNEKLFF,TGTGCCAGCAGTGCAGGGAGGGATAATGAAAAACTGTTTTTT
NA,TRBJ1-2,once,TRBV6-5,CASREDGASHSYTF,TGTGCCAGCAGGGAGGACGGGGCGAGCCACAGCTACACCTTC
NA,TRBJ1-3,NA,TRBV6-1,CASSEAYGPGNTIYF,TGTGCCAGCAGTGAAGCGTACGGCCCGGGAAACACCATATATTTT
NA,TRBJ1-5,NA,TRBV7-8,CASSLVENSNQPQHF,TGTGCCAGCAGCTTAGTGGAGAATAGCAATCAGCCCCAGCATTTT
TRBD1,TRBJ1-4,NA,TRBV6-1,CASSGRTGWATNEKLFF,TGTGCCAGCAGTGGAAGGACAGGGTGGGCAACTAATGAAAAACTGTTTTTT
NA,TRBJ2-5,NA,TRBV29-1,CSVAPRTVGETQYF,TGCAGCGTGGCCCCCCGGACGGTAGGGGAGACCCAGTACTTC
NA,TRBJ2-2,few,TRBV7-2,CASSLDPTGELFF,TGTGCCAGCAGCTTAGACCCGACCGGGGAGCTGTTTTTT
TRBD2,TRBJ2-3,NA,TRBV5-1,CASSPGLAGKEDTQYF,TGCGCCAGCAGCCCTGGACTAGCGGGGAAGGAAGATACGCAGTATTTT
TRBD2,TRBJ2-3,NA,TRBV11-2,CASSSSGRETDTQYF,TGTGCCAGCAGCTCTAGCGGGAGAGAGACAGATACGCAGTATTTT
NA,TRBJ1-1,NA,TRBV5-1,CASSAERAGTEAFF,TGCGCCAGCAGCGCCGAGCGGGCCGGCACTGAAGCTTTCTTT
TRBD2,TRBJ2-3,NA,TRBV10-3,CAIKVLAGEAQYF,TGTGCCATCAAGGTTCTAGCGGGAGAGGCGCAGTATTTT
TRBD1,TRBJ2-5,NA,TRBV19,CASSTGTVSQETQYF,TGTGCCAGTAGTACCGGGACAGTAAGTCAAGAGACCCAGTACTTC
TRBD1,TRBJ1-5,NA,TRBV2,CASSLTTGIHQPQHF,TGTGCCAGCAGTCTAACGACAGGGATCCATCAGCCCCAGCATTTT
NA,TRBJ1-3,NA,TRBV3-1/TRBV3-2,CASSQDAGVSGNTIYF,TGTGCCAGCAGCCAAGATGCAGGGGTGTCCGGAAACACCATATATTTT